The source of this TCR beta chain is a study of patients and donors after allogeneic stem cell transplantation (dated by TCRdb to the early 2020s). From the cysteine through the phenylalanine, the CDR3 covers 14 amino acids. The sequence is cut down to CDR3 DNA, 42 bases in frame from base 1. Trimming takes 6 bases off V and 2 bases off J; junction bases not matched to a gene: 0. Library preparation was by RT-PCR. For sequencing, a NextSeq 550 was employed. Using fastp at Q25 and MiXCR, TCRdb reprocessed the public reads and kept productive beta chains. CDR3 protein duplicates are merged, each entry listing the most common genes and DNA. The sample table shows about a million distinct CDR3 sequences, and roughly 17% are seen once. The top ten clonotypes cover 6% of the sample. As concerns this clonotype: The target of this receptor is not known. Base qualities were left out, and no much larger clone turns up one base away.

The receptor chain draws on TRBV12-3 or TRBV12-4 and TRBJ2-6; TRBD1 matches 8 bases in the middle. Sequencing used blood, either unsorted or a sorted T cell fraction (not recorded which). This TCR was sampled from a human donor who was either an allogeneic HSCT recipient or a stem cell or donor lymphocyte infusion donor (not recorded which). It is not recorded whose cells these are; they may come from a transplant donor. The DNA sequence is TGTGCCAGCAGCAGGGGGCCTGGGGCCAACGTCCTGACTTTC. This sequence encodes CASSRGPGANVLTF.